Below, 23 T cell receptor beta chains from the same sample are listed, as sequenced in a study of T cell responses to AZD1222 COVID-19 vaccine. Assay used: immunoSEQ multiplex PCR; TCRdb lists only in-frame clones, some missing. The sample lists 80,000 to 90,000 clones, about 88% occurring once. Sequenced here: peripheral blood, sampled on day 0 of AZD1222 vaccination. These receptors originate from an adult in good health.

This clone was counted a single time. V is TRBV5-1 and J is TRBJ2-1; TRBD2 matches 7 bases. The CDR3 consists of 13 residues. The germline gives CDR1 SGHRS, CDR2 YFSETQ. Trimming removed 4 bases from V and 9 bases from J; junction bases left unmatched: 7. The CDR3 nucleotides read TGCGCCAGCAGCCAAGGGACTACACTTGAGCAGTTCTTC. Residues: CASSQGTTLEQFF.

The chain couples TRBV9 to TRBJ2-1; 9 bases map to TRBD2. Germline V gives CDR1 SGDLS, CDR2 YYNGEE. There are 16 residues in the CDR3. V lost 0 bases, J lost 2 bases, and 3 bases stayed unmatched. CDR3 residues: CASSVAGTSTYNEQFF. The DNA of the CDR3 is TGTGCCAGCAGCGTAGCGGGGACTAGCACCTACAATGAGCAGTTCTTC.

The chain links TRBV28 to TRBJ1-1; D unresolved. Germline V CDR1 and CDR2: MDHEN, SYDVKM. The CDR3 consists of 13 residues. V lost 3 bases and J lost 10, with 15 bases in between. CDR3 in DNA: TGTGCCAGCAGTTTTGGGCTGCGTCGGGGAGCTTTCTTT. Its protein is CASSFGLRRGAFF.

The chain links TRBV27 to TRBJ1-1, with D perhaps TRBD1 (6 bases). Per the germline V gene, CDR1 is MNHEY and CDR2 is SMNVEV (reference sequence). This CDR3 contains 14 residues. The V and J ends lost 6 bases and 5 bases respectively, with 16 bases between them. CDR3 region: CASSDPVGATEAFF. DNA of the CDR3: TGTGCCAGCAGCGATCCGGTGGGGGCTACTGAAGCTTTCTTT.

The rearrangement uses TRBV28 and TRBJ1-1; D unclear. Germline values: CDR1 MDHEN, CDR2 SYDVKM. The CDR3 length is 12 residues. V was pared by 3 bases and J by 2 bases, with 4 bases between. The CDR3 region is CASSFDNTEAFF. The CDR3 region has the DNA TGTGCCAGCAGTTTCGATAACACTGAAGCTTTCTTT.

The rearrangement links TRBV6-5 to TRBJ2-1; possibly TRBD1 for D (6 bases). The germline CDR1 and CDR2 sequences are MNHEY and SVGAGI. V was trimmed by 7 bases and J by 3 bases, leaving 16 bases between them. The CDR3 extends over 15 amino acids. The CDR3 DNA reads TGTGCCAGCAACCAGGGGTCAGGGGACTACAATGAGCAGTTCTTC. It encodes CASNQGSGDYNEQFF.

This chain uses TRBV4-2 with TRBJ2-3, with 7 bases aligning to TRBD2. In germline, CDR1 is LGHNA, CDR2 YNFKEQ. V shed 4 bases and J 2 bases; nucleotides not matched to a gene: 6. The CDR3 has 15 residues. CDR3 protein: CASSLAGGNTDTQYF. CDR3 bases: TGTGCCAGCAGCCTGGCCGGGGGGAACACAGATACGCAGTATTTT.

This rearrangement joins TRBV6-5 to TRBJ2-7, with 7 bases fitting TRBD2. Germline CDR1 and CDR2: MNHEY and SVGAGI. The V gene end was trimmed by 8 bases and the J gene end by 4 bases; junction bases not matched to a gene: 11. This CDR3 has 14 amino acids. CDR3 nucleotides: TGTGCCAGCCAACCGGGAGGAAAGGAGTACGAGCAGTACTTC. Translation: CASQPGGKEYEQYF.

The chain joins TRBV6-5 to TRBJ1-5, with D hard to call. Germline loops: CDR1 MNHEY, CDR2 SVGAGI. The CDR3 is 14 amino acids. Trimming took 7 bases from V and 3 from J, leaving 13 bases between them. CDR3 sequence (DNA): TGTGCCAGCACCCTGATAGAAGACAATCAGCCCCAGCATTTT. Translation gives CASTLIEDNQPQHF.

The gene calls are TRBV19 and TRBJ2-7; TRBD2 might be the D (5 bases). The CDR3 runs to 13 residues. From germline, CDR1 is LNHDA and CDR2 SQIVND (reference sequence). V lost 5 bases, J lost 3 bases, and 11 bases lay in between. For the CDR3, the DNA is TGTGCCAGTAGTGTCACCCGGGACTACGAGCAGTACTTC. Its translation: CASSVTRDYEQYF.

This clone has just one count. The V and J genes are TRBV5-5 and TRBJ1-2; perhaps TRBD1 as D (5 bases). Germline V lookup: CDR1 SGHKS, CDR2 YYEKEE (reference sequence). The CDR3 is made up of 14 amino acids. The V gene lost 6 bases and the J gene lost 2 bases, with 14 bases spanning the gap. The chain's CDR3 is CASTPWQGNYGYTF. CDR3 coding DNA: TGTGCCAGCACCCCATGGCAGGGCAACTATGGCTACACCTTC.

This chain connects TRBV19 to TRBJ1-5, with D maybe TRBD1 (6 bases). Trimming removed 6 bases from V and 3 bases from J, with 15 bases in between. The germline V gene has CDR1 LNHDA and CDR2 SQIVND (reference sequence). The length of the CDR3 is 15 residues. The CDR3 spells CASRADRVLNQPQHF. CDR3 nucleotide sequence: TGTGCCAGTAGGGCGGACAGAGTCCTCAATCAGCCCCAGCATTTT.

This chain uses TRBV30 with TRBJ1-2; D is ambiguous. The CDR3 covers 13 residues. Trimming cost V 2 bases and J 1 base, with 8 bases left between them. CDR1 GTSNPN and CDR2 SVGIG come from the germline V gene (reference sequence). The CDR3 nucleotides are TGTGCCTGGAGTATGACAAGTAACTATGGCTACACCTTC. Translated: CAWSMTSNYGYTF.

V usage is TRBV6-1 and J usage is TRBJ2-7; D call uncertain. This CDR3 is 13 amino acids long. Germline assignment: CDR1 MNHNS and CDR2 SASEGT. Between the trimmed V and J ends, which lost 0 bases and 6 bases, there was a span of 9 bases. The CDR3 nucleotides are TGTGCCAGCAGTGAAGCGCGGAGCTTCGAGCAGTACTTC. Translation gives CASSEARSFEQYF.

In the case of this clone: No conserved phenylalanine or tryptophan ends this CDR3, so it is likely a read error. The limits of the CDR3 on the DNA are not certain, so only TCRdb's listed CDR3 is given. This chain joins TRBV25-1 and TRBJ1-1; TRBD1 is the table's D call and was not checked against the DNA. The CDR3 sequence runs 12 residues, both termini included. Germline CDR1 and CDR2: MGHDK and SYGVNS. CDR3 sequence: CASSGGTGGQLI.

J is TRBJ2-3 and V is TRBV5-4, with unresolved D. V was clipped by 3 bases and J by 2 bases, with 13 bases between them. This CDR3 region has 15 residues. Looked up from germline, CDR1 is SGHNT and CDR2 is YYREEE (reference sequence). The CDR3 coding sequence is TGTGCCAGCAGCTCACCGGGCTCGCCCACAGATACGCAGTATTTT. It specifies CASSSPGSPTDTQYF.

The chain uses TRBV18 and TRBJ1-4; D remains ambiguous. This CDR3 is built from 16 residues. V shed 1 base and J shed 12 bases, with 21 bases lying between them. Germline V gene data show CDR1 as KGHSH and CDR2 as LQKENI. The DNA for the CDR3 is TGTGCCAGCTCACCACTACTGGAACAGATGGGGAAAGAACTGTTTTTT. It specifies CASSPLLEQMGKELFF.

CDR3 residues: CASSLGEGTEAFF. The CDR3 DNA is TGTGCCAGTAGTTTAGGGGAGGGGACTGAAGCTTTCTTT. The chain couples TRBV19 to TRBJ1-1; possible D gene TRBD1, 5 bases. Germline-derived CDR1 and CDR2 are LNHDA and SQIVND (reference sequence). The V gene lost 5 bases and the J gene lost 5 bases, with 12 bases spanning the gap. The CDR3 totals 13 residues.

This chain connects TRBV4-2 to TRBJ1-1; D gene unclear. CDR1 LGHNA and CDR2 YNFKEQ come from the germline V gene. CDR3 length equals 15 residues. Trimming shortened V by 0 bases and J by 6 bases, and 14 bases separated the two germline ends. CDR3 nucleotides: TGTGCCAGCAGCCAAGAAGGGCAGGTGGGTCCTGAAGCTTTCTTT. Translated: CASSQEGQVGPEAFF.

This clone occurred once. This chain links TRBV14 with TRBJ2-7; D is ambiguous. The CDR3 has 14 amino acids. Germline loops: CDR1 SGHDN, CDR2 FVKESK. V was clipped by 2 bases and J by 4 bases, with 12 bases between them. CDR3 amino acids: CASSQPGQDYEQYF. The CDR3 DNA is TGTGCCAGCAGCCAACCAGGCCAAGATTACGAGCAGTACTTC. The full variable domain, its missing parts supplied by reference TRBV14 and TRBJ2-7, is EAGVTQFPSHSVIEKGQTVTLRCDPISGHDNLYWYRRVMGKEIKFLLHFVKESKQDESGMPNNRFLAERTGGTYSTLKVQPAELEDSGVYFCASSQPGQDYEQYFGPGTRLTVT.

The chain joins TRBV29-1 to TRBJ2-1; possibly TRBD1 for D (5 bases). CDR3 size: 12 residues. Trimming took 4 bases from V and 6 from J, leaving 10 bases between them. Germline V gene lookup returns CDR1 SQVTM and CDR2 ANQGSEA. CDR3 nucleotides: TGCAGCGTTGGCAGGGTGGGCAATGAGCAGTTCTTC. Protein sequence: CSVGRVGNEQFF.

The rearrangement joins TRBV5-4 to TRBJ2-1; 8 nucleotides line up with TRBD2. The germline gives CDR1 SGHNT, CDR2 YYREEE (reference sequence). The V gene end was trimmed by 0 bases and the J gene end by 8 bases; junction bases not matched to a gene: 4. The CDR3 length is 14 residues. The CDR3 is CASSLDGGADEQFF. CDR3 nucleotide sequence: TGTGCCAGCAGCTTGGACGGGGGGGCCGATGAGCAGTTCTTC.

The gene calls are TRBV3-1 (or the pseudogene TRBV3-2) and TRBJ1-2, with a weak D call TRBD1 (5 bases). Trimming removed 4 bases from V and 2 bases from J, with 11 bases in between. This CDR3 is 14 amino acids long. Germline CDR1 is LGHDT and CDR2 is YNNKEL (reference sequence). CDR3 coding DNA: TGTGCCAGCAGCCGAGGGGTCGAGAACTATGGCTACACCTTC. It yields the protein CASSRGVENYGYTF.